The clone carrying this T cell receptor (beta chain) was counted a single time. Its antigen remains unknown. The data were taken from a study of T cells after yellow fever vaccination. The study, taken as a whole, reports: Repertoires sorted by FACS could include abundant clonotypes that are contaminants from the bulk population. The study re-detected most primary-vaccination clones after the booster (under 97% CD4, roughly 88% CD8).

A single record per CDR3 protein comes from TCRdb applying MiXCR to the 5' RACE reads. The repertoire holds 100,000 to 150,000 distinct CDR3 sequences, with about 8.2% as singletons. This TCR was recovered from a man between 18 and 35 years old who received the YFV17D yellow fever vaccine. Sequencing used CD8+ T cells sorted from PBMCs, obtained on the day of the yellow fever booster vaccination.

CDR3 nucleotides: TGTGCCAGCAGCTTTGAGGGGGATAATGGCTACACCTTC. As protein: CASSFEGDNGYTF. The chain uses TRBV11-2 and TRBJ1-2, with a tentative D call TRBD1 (6 bases). Germline V CDR1 and CDR2: SGHAT, FQNNGV. Trimming pared 3 bases from V and 6 bases from J, leaving 11 bases between. The CDR3 has 13 amino acids.